The 15 T cell receptor beta chains below all came from one sample that was sequenced in a study of cytomegalovirus exposure and HLA in healthy donors. 60 Vbeta and 13 Jbeta primers were used in PCR. Sequencing used immunoSEQ multiplex PCR; TCRdb keeps in-frame clones, though not all of them. The data hold under 200,000 clones, with 65% to 85% observed a single time. Sequenced material: PBMCs. These receptors all stem from a man between 60 and 70 years old in good health and CMV-seronegative.

A few counts support this clone. V gene TRBV19 combines with J gene TRBJ1-5; tentative D call: TRBD1 (6 bases). CDR1 and CDR2 from the germline V gene are LNHDA and SQIVND (reference sequence). The CDR3 runs to 15 residues. Trimming cost V 4 bases and J 0 bases, with 10 bases left between them. CDR3 coding DNA: TGTGCCAGTAGTACACAGGGAAATAGCAATCAGCCCCAGCATTTT. Amino acid sequence: CASSTQGNSNQPQHF. Together with reference TRBV19 and TRBJ1-5, the CDR3 gives the full variable domain: DGGITQSPKYLFRKEGQNVTLSCEQNLNHDAMYWYRQDPGQGLRLIYYSQIVNDFQKGDIAEGYSVSREKKESFPLTVTSAQKNPTAFYLCASSTQGNSNQPQHFGDGTRLSIL.

The chain uses TRBV27 and TRBJ2-1; TRBD2 aligns across 8 bases. This CDR3 has 15 amino acids. The junction had 5 bases not matched to a gene; V was cut back by 0 bases and J by 7 bases. Germline CDR1 reads MNHEY; CDR2 reads SMNVEV (reference sequence). In DNA, the CDR3 is TGTGCCAGCAGTTTATCGGCGGGAGGAAGGAATGAGCAGTTCTTC. Protein sequence: CASSLSAGGRNEQFF.

This chain joins TRBV5-8 and TRBJ2-5; 7 positions agree with TRBD1. Germline V gene sequence: CDR1 SGHTS, CDR2 YDEGEE. The length of the CDR3 is 17 residues. Trimming removed 3 bases from V and 1 base from J; junction bases left unmatched: 12. In DNA, the CDR3 is TGTGCCAGCAGCTACATACAGGGGATCGTGGGCCAAGAGACCCAGTACTTC. It specifies CASSYIQGIVGQETQYF.

As regards this clone: Relative to the germline gene, one junction end is altered; a read error may explain this. V usage is TRBV2 and J usage is TRBJ2-3; weak D call: TRBD1 (5 bases). In germline, CDR1 is SNHLY, CDR2 FYNNEI. The length of the CDR3 is 13 residues. The DNA of the CDR3 is TGTGCCAGCAGTGAGGGTTCTACAGGTACGCAGTATTTT. Its protein is CASSEGSTGTQYF. The whole variable domain, remainder taken from reference TRBV2 and TRBJ2-3, is EPEVTQTPSHQVTQMGQEVILRCVPISNHLYFYWYRQILGQKVEFLVSFYNNEISEKSEIFDDQFSVERPDGSNFTLKIRSTKLEDSAMYFCASSEGSTGTQYFGPGTRLTVL.

The chain uses TRBV30 and TRBJ2-2; D gene ambiguous. CDR1 is GTSNPN and CDR2 is SVGIG in the germline V gene (reference sequence). The CDR3 is 15 residues long. Trimming shortened V by 2 bases and J by 0 bases, and 10 bases separated the two germline ends. Here the CDR3 reads CAWSPSLANTGELFF. As DNA, the CDR3 is TGTGCCTGGAGTCCCAGTCTAGCGAACACCGGGGAGCTGTTTTTT.

The CDR3 protein is CASSSSLAGELFF. CDR3 bases: TGTGCCAGCAGTTCTTCTCTAGCCGGGGAGCTGTTTTTT. The chain links TRBV7-2 to TRBJ2-2; D uncertain. Trimming cost V 6 bases and J 6 bases, with 11 bases left between them. The CDR3 loop spans 13 amino acids. Germline V gene lookup returns CDR1 SGHTA and CDR2 FQGNSA.

This CDR3 is CASSVASGGYTF. CDR3 bases: TGCGCCAGCAGTGTGGCGAGCGGAGGCTACACCTTC. The gene calls are TRBV10-1 and TRBJ1-2, with D unclear. Trimming took 4 bases from V and 8 from J, leaving 11 bases between them. The length of the CDR3 is 12 residues. Germline CDR1 and CDR2: WNHNN and SYGVQD (reference sequence).

The J gene is TRBJ2-1, the V gene TRBV30, with TRBD2 matching 8 bases. CDR3 length equals 14 residues. V lost 4 bases, J lost 3 bases, and 5 bases stayed unmatched. In germline, CDR1 is GTSNPN, CDR2 SVGIG (reference sequence). The CDR3 nucleotides are TGTGCCTGGAAAACCGGGACTAGCTACAATGAGCAGTTCTTC. The encoded protein is CAWKTGTSYNEQFF.

This chain uses TRBV18 with TRBJ2-7; weak D call: TRBD2 (6 bases). Germline assignment: CDR1 KGHSH and CDR2 LQKENI. V lost 3 bases and J lost 5, with 14 bases in between. The CDR3 consists of 14 residues. The CDR3 sequence is CASSPASSDNEQYF. In DNA, the CDR3 is TGTGCCAGCTCACCGGCTTCTAGCGACAACGAGCAGTACTTC.

The CDR3 reads CASSRTGSDQPQHF. CDR3 sequence (DNA): TGTGCCAGCAGTAGAACAGGGTCCGATCAGCCCCAGCATTTT. V gene TRBV9 combines with J gene TRBJ1-5, with a possible D match to TRBD1 (6 bases). This CDR3 spans 14 amino acids. Deletions cut 5 bases from V and 5 bases from J, with 14 bases between. Germline V gives CDR1 SGDLS, CDR2 YYNGEE.

This clone was seen only a few times. The chain recombines TRBV6-5 with TRBJ2-7, with D maybe TRBD1 (6 bases). Trimming left V 2 bases short and J 5 bases short, with 16 bases between. Germline CDR1 MNHEY, CDR2 SVGAGI. This CDR3 contains 15 residues. The CDR3 coding sequence is TGTGCCAGCAGTTACGGGAGTCCCACAGGGAACGAGCAGTACTTC. This encodes CASSYGSPTGNEQYF.

This clone was seen only a few times. The rearrangement links TRBV7-2 to TRBJ1-1; no clear D. The CDR3 is made up of 13 amino acids. V was cut by 2 bases and J by 2 bases, with 6 bases left in between. Germline V gene sequence: CDR1 SGHTA, CDR2 FQGNSA. Here the CDR3 DNA reads TGTGCCAGCAGCTTATTGGCAAACACTGAAGCTTTCTTT. Translation: CASSLLANTEAFF.

This chain links TRBV2 with TRBJ2-7, with TRBD2 matching over 13 bases. J lost 6 bases, V lost 5 bases, and 10 bases had no gene match. This CDR3 is 16 amino acids long. Germline V gene lookup returns CDR1 SNHLY and CDR2 FYNNEI. CDR3 in amino acids: CASSRTSGGAFGEQYF. CDR3 nucleotide sequence: TGTGCCAGCAGTCGAACTAGCGGGGGGGCCTTTGGCGAGCAGTACTTC.

This clone is a singleton in its sample. This chain uses TRBV4-3 with TRBJ2-1; D remains unclear. This CDR3 spans 15 amino acids. V lost 0 bases and J lost 7, with 13 bases in between. From germline, CDR1 is LGHNA and CDR2 YSLEER. The CDR3 DNA reads TGCGCCAGCAGCCAAGATGCAAACAGCAAGAATGAGCAGTTCTTC. It encodes CASSQDANSKNEQFF.

In DNA, the CDR3 is TGTGCCAGCAGCTTGGGAAGACAGGCACACAATGAGCAGTTCTTC. It translates to CASSLGRQAHNEQFF. The chain couples TRBV5-5 to TRBJ2-1; D perhaps matches TRBD1 (6 bases). Between the trimmed V and J ends, which lost 0 bases and 5 bases, there was a span of 12 bases. The CDR3 spans 15 residues. Germline V gene data show CDR1 as SGHKS and CDR2 as YYEKEE (reference sequence).